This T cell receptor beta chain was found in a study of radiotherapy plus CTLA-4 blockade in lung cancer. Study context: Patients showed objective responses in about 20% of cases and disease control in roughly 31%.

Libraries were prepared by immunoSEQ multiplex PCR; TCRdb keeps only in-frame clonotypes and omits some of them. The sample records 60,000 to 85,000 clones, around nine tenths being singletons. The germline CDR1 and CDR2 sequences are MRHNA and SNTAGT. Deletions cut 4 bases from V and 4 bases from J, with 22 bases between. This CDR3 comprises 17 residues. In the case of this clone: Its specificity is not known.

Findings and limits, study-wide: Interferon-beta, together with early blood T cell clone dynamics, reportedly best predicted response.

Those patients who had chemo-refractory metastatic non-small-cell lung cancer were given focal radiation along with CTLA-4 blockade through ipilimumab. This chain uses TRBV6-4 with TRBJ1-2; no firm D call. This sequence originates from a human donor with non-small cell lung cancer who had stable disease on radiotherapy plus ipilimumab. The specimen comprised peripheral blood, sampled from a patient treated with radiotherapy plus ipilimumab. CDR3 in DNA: TGTGCCAGCAGTGTACTATGCCCACACGGAAAGACCTATGGCTACACCTTC. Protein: CASSVLCPHGKTYGYTF.